This T cell receptor beta chain appears in the sequencing data of a study of blood T cell repertoires in COVID-19. Across the whole study: The United States, Italy and Spain provided the acute and convalescent COVID-19 samples. PBMCs, B-cell-depleted T cells, or T cells provided the cDNA or gDNA that made up the material.

Per the study methods: Estimation of nucleated cell counts relied on the amplification of reference gene primers. The method was immunoSEQ multiplex PCR; TCRdb's version includes in-frame clones alone and lacks a portion of them. V and J calls and clone size are those listed in that table; D and trimming were worked out from the DNA. The profile shows some 150,000 clones, approximately 85% of them singletons. Germline values: CDR1 LGHNA, CDR2 YNFKEQ. V shed 0 bases and J 10 bases; nucleotides not matched to a gene: 4. CDR3 length equals 14 residues. This chain links TRBV4-2 with TRBJ2-5; 11 bases line up with TRBD2. The source material was peripheral blood. The TCR sequence derives from a human donor with acute or convalescent COVID-19. The donor label of this sample is uncertain. The CDR3 reads CASSQDGSGGVQYF. CDR3 sequence (DNA): TGTGCCAGCAGCCAAGATGGTAGCGGGGGGGTCCAGTACTTC.